The sequence of this TCR beta chain was determined in a study of a mutant IDH1 vaccine in newly diagnosed glioma (dated by TCRdb to the early 2020s). Study-level background: Of the roughly 32 treated patients, around 62% were male and roughly 38% were female, and a mean age of approximately 40 years was recorded. Longitudinal TCRB deep sequencing was performed for approximately 24 treated patients wherever samples were available for exploratory analyses. Before enrollment, most patients had been given radiochemotherapy with temozolomide as standard therapy, while the rest had received either radiotherapy alone or temozolomide alone. Peripheral blood was collected at six visits: V03 (baseline), V05, V07, V10, V12 and V13. Beyond this particular receptor, the publication reports: Vaccine-induced immune responses across multiple MHC alleles were detected in 93.3% of patients. The authors stated that sample limitations prevented analyses of patient blood samples from being reproduced. Changes in the top peripheral T cell clonotypes picked up by TCRB sequencing did not appear to be linked to pseudoprogression. Selection of PBMC samples for TCRB deep sequencing was based on availability.

Interpreted using the paper, the time point label stands for: baseline, week 1 (first vaccination visit). The treatment or condition label on this specimen signifies: pre-vaccination baseline after standard-of-care therapy. The donors had newly diagnosed IDH1-mutant astrocytomas of WHO grade 3 or 4 that showed loss of nuclear ATRX. The samples were drawn from NOA16, a multicentre, single-arm, open-label phase I trial in Germany that tested a mutant IDH1 peptide vaccine in humans for the first time. For immunogenicity testing, the blood drawn at visit V03 was used as the baseline sample. Genomic DNA for TCRB sequencing was isolated from EDTA blood with the DNeasy Blood and Tissue Kit. This clone appeared once. Its antigen target is currently unknown. No base quality values were provided; no much bigger clone lies one nucleotide off. Receptor libraries were prepared by the immunoSEQ multiplex PCR assay. Following the manufacturer's protocol, the hsTCRB Kit was used to amplify rearranged TCR beta chain sequences. Sequencing of TCRB libraries was carried out on an Illumina MiSeq. In the source study's methods: Demultiplexing, trimming and gene mapping were performed with the kit vendor's proprietary platform. The immuneACCESS repertoire file appears here via TCRdb, limited to in-frame rearrangements. These files lack a portion of the clones; in checked studies, under half of the deficit traces to unresolved V genes, and the cause of the others is not known. That table supplies the V and J calls and clone size; D and trimming were determined from the DNA. For this sample there are about 46,000 clones; just over 85% appear just once. In total, the top ten clones hold 2% to 3% of the sample.

Taken from the germline V gene, the CDR1 and CDR2 loops are SGHRS and YFSETQ. The CDR3 has 15 amino acids, counting the end cysteine and phenylalanine. Just CDR3 DNA is preserved here, 45 bases in frame from base 1. At the junction V is shortened by 0 bases and J by 5 bases, with 12 bases in between. The sequence links TRBV5-1 to TRBJ1-5; TRBD1 is possibly the D segment (5 matching bases). The sequence was obtained from a man in his forties with glioma. The sequenced sample was PBMCs, obtained from a glioma patient treated with radiotherapy, temozolomide or both. CDR3 region: CASSLEAGSHQPQHF. The nucleotides read TGCGCCAGCAGCTTGGAGGCAGGGAGCCATCAGCCCCAGCATTTT.